A selection of T cell receptor beta chains follows, all from one sample in a study of blood T cell repertoires in COVID-19. Repertoires were generated with immunoSEQ multiplex PCR, while TCRdb's copy carries only in-frame clones and drops some. This sample has roughly 230,000 clones, with around 87% found just once. The sequencing sample was made of PBMCs or T cells enriched from blood (not recorded which). The receptors shown here come from a man aged 30 to 39 in a cohort exposed to, infected with or recovered from COVID-19 (not recorded which). Both conserved end residues are part of each CDR3. The order of the fields is D gene, CDR3 length, V gene, clone size, J gene, CDR3 protein, CDR3 DNA. D genes are given only for firm matches. Clone size is not always given. Where it is, it says once, few, many or a class for expanded clones.

-	13	TRBV9	-	TRBJ2-3	CASSVFLKDTQYF	TGTGCCAGCAGCGTGTTTCTAAAAGATACGCAGTATTTT
-	12	TRBV2	-	TRBJ2-7	CASIAGMTEQYF	TGTGCCAGCATAGCCGGGATGACCGAGCAGTACTTC
TRBD1	14	TRBV7-8	-	TRBJ1-1	CASSPRDRDTEAFF	TGTGCCAGCAGCCCCCGGGACAGGGACACTGAAGCTTTCTTT
-	14	TRBV28	-	TRBJ2-5	CASSLAREEETQYF	TGTGCCAGCAGTTTAGCTAGGGAGGAAGAGACCCAGTACTTC
-	14	TRBV7-6	-	TRBJ1-1	CASSPGQMNTEAFF	TGTGCCAGCAGCCCGGGACAAATGAACACTGAAGCTTTCTTT
TRBD1	16	TRBV5-6	-	TRBJ1-2	CASDRDREGASYGYTF	TGTGCCAGCGACCGGGACAGGGAGGGAGCCTCCTATGGCTACACCTTC
TRBD1	16	TRBV7-2	-	TRBJ1-3	CASSLSGTENRNTIYF	TGTGCCAGCAGCTTATCCGGGACAGAAAATCGAAACACCATATATTTT
-	16	TRBV19	-	TRBJ2-7	CASSIGRGSSSYEQYF	TGTGCCAGTAGTATTGGTCGCGGTTCCAGCTCCTACGAGCAGTACTTC
-	17	TRBV11-2	-	TRBJ2-1	CASSLDWVDRGVNEQFF	TGTGCCAGCAGCTTAGATTGGGTTGACAGAGGAGTAAATGAGCAGTTCTTC
TRBD2	15	TRBV5-1	-	TRBJ2-3	CASSLSGREADTQYF	TGCGCCAGCAGCTTGAGCGGGAGGGAAGCAGATACGCAGTATTTT
-	15	TRBV5-1	-	TRBJ2-1	CASSRDWTQSNEQFF	TGCGCCAGCAGCCGGGACTGGACTCAGAGCAATGAGCAGTTCTTC
TRBD2	17	TRBV9	once	TRBJ2-3	CASSFSRGLAGMDTQYF	TGTGCCAGCAGCTTTTCCCGGGGACTAGCGGGAATGGATACGCAGTATTTT
TRBD2	16	TRBV6-4	few	TRBJ2-1	CASSSASGSSYNEQFF	TGTGCCAGCAGTTCAGCCAGCGGGAGCTCCTACAATGAGCAGTTCTTC
-	14	TRBV6-2/TRBV6-3	-	TRBJ1-1	CASSYSNVRTEAFF	TGTGCCAGCAGTTACTCGAATGTGAGGACTGAAGCTTTCTTT
-	12	TRBV9	-	TRBJ2-3	CASSVAVDTQYF	TGTGCCAGCAGCGTAGCCGTGGATACGCAGTATTTT
-	14	TRBV14	-	TRBJ1-2	CASSQVNTYYGYTF	TGTGCCAGCAGCCAAGTCAACACATACTATGGCTACACCTTC
TRBD1	14	TRBV7-9	-	TRBJ2-7	CASSSVTGVYEQYF	TGTGCCAGCAGCTCTGTGACAGGGGTCTACGAGCAGTACTTC
-	12	TRBV28	few	TRBJ2-7	CASNPGAYEQYF	TGTGCCAGCAACCCGGGGGCCTACGAGCAGTACTTC
TRBD1	15	TRBV5-5	-	TRBJ2-1	CASVGTGQGLNEQFF	TGTGCCAGCGTCGGAACGGGACAGGGGTTAAATGAGCAGTTCTTC
-	15	TRBV19	-	TRBJ2-1	CASKPRGTGYNEQFF	TGTGCCAGTAAACCCCGTGGAACAGGTTACAATGAGCAGTTCTTC
-	14	TRBV4-2	-	TRBJ2-7	CASSQTGNSYEQYF	TGTGCCAGCAGCCAAACCGGGAACTCCTACGAGCAGTACTTC
TRBD2	17	TRBV27	-	TRBJ2-1	CASRTMTLAGTYNEQFF	TGTGCCAGCAGAACTATGACCCTAGCGGGGACCTACAATGAGCAGTTCTTC
TRBD1	14	TRBV19	-	TRBJ1-1	CASRGQTENTEAFF	TGTGCAAGTAGGGGACAGACAGAAAACACTGAAGCTTTCTTT
-	16	TRBV5-1	-	TRBJ2-3	CASRTNRGGRQSTQYF	TGCGCCAGCAGGACCAACAGGGGTGGGAGGCAGAGTACGCAGTATTTT
TRBD2	15	TRBV5-4	once	TRBJ2-3	CASSLVAGGLDTQYF	TGTGCCAGCAGCTTGGTAGCGGGAGGTCTAGATACGCAGTATTTT
TRBD2	20	TRBV2	-	TRBJ2-3	CASSEAPAASGSTSTDTQYF	TGTGCCAGCAGTGAAGCGCCCGCGGCTAGCGGGAGTACTAGCACAGATACGCAGTATTTT
TRBD2	15	TRBV28	-	TRBJ2-7	CASSPAPASGHEQYF	TGTGCCAGCAGTCCAGCCCCGGCTAGCGGGCACGAGCAGTACTTC
TRBD1	16	TRBV5-1	-	TRBJ1-6	CASSPRVSGGNSPLHF	TGCGCCAGCAGCCCTAGGGTCTCAGGGGGTAATTCACCCCTCCACTTT
TRBD1	17	TRBV27	-	TRBJ1-5	CASSLSSGGFGNQPQHF	TGTGCCAGCAGTTTATCATCAGGGGGCTTTGGGAATCAGCCCCAGCATTTT
-	13	TRBV10-3	once	TRBJ2-7	CAIGRGPTYEQYF	TGTGCCATCGGGAGAGGGCCGACTTACGAGCAGTACTTC
-	15	TRBV7-2	-	TRBJ2-2	CASSLGTTIPGELFF	TGTGCCAGCAGCTTAGGCACAACTATTCCCGGGGAGCTGTTTTTT
-	13	TRBV25-1	once	TRBJ2-5	CASSITGTETQYF	TGTGCCAGCAGTATTACAGGGACAGAGACCCAGTACTTC
-	13	TRBV18	-	TRBJ2-1	CASSPSTSDEQFF	TGTGCCAGCTCACCGTCTACCTCTGATGAGCAGTTCTTC
-	13	TRBV24-1	-	TRBJ1-2	CASPSGRDYGYTF	TGTGCCTCTCCGAGTGGGCGTGACTATGGCTACACCTTC
-	19	TRBV6-2/TRBV6-3	-	TRBJ2-1	CASSQGPGLLGRGYNEQFF	TGTGCCAGCAGCCAGGGGCCAGGGTTATTAGGGAGGGGTTACAATGAGCAGTTCTTC
TRBD1	15	TRBV5-1	few	TRBJ2-1	CASSFSGTGFNEQFF	TGCGCCAGCAGCTTTTCCGGGACAGGGTTCAATGAGCAGTTCTTC
TRBD2	17	TRBV2	-	TRBJ2-3	CASSGSRLASNTDTQYF	TGTGCCAGCAGTGGGTCTAGACTAGCATCCAACACAGATACGCAGTATTTT
-	13	TRBV6-1	-	TRBJ1-5	CASSEAFDQPQHF	TGTGCCAGCAGTGAAGCCTTTGATCAGCCCCAGCATTTT
TRBD1	13	TRBV7-9	few	TRBJ1-5	CASSRDRVQPQHF	TGTGCCAGCAGCCGAGACAGGGTTCAGCCCCAGCATTTT
-	14	TRBV7-9	once	TRBJ1-2	CASSLTPAGGGYTF	TGTGCCAGCAGCTTAACCCCGGCAGGAGGTGGCTACACCTTC
-	13	TRBV19	-	TRBJ1-2	CASSISGQRGYTF	TGTGCCAGTAGTATTTCAGGACAACGAGGCTACACCTTC
-	14	TRBV7-9	-	TRBJ2-1	CASSLAVDGAQQFF	TGTGCCAGCAGCTTAGCCGTAGACGGAGCGCAGCAGTTCTTC
TRBD2	19	TRBV3-1/TRBV3-2	-	TRBJ2-2	CASRETGTSGRGGTGELFF	TGTGCCAGCAGAGAGACCGGGACTAGCGGGAGAGGGGGCACCGGGGAGCTGTTTTTT
TRBD1	13	TRBV27	-	TRBJ1-5	CASSGATGRPQHF	TGTGCCAGCAGTGGCGCGACAGGGCGGCCCCAGCATTTT
TRBD2	16	TRBV6-4	-	TRBJ2-1	CASSDGLAGDGNEQFF	TGTGCCAGCAGTGACGGGCTAGCGGGAGATGGCAATGAGCAGTTCTTC
TRBD1	18	TRBV10-3	-	TRBJ2-1	CAISESLGTGIESNEQFF	TGTGCCATCAGTGAGTCATTGGGGACAGGGATCGAAAGCAATGAGCAGTTCTTC
-	14	TRBV11-2	-	TRBJ1-2	CASSPQLANYGYTF	TGTGCCAGCAGCCCTCAATTAGCTAACTATGGCTACACCTTC
-	13	TRBV5-8	once	TRBJ2-7	CASSSKRAYEQYF	TGTGCCAGCAGCTCCAAGCGGGCTTACGAGCAGTACTTC
-	15	TRBV7-6	-	TRBJ2-5	CASSSSSRYQETQYF	TGTGCCAGCAGCTCGTCGTCGCGGTACCAAGAGACCCAGTACTTC
-	14	TRBV25-1	-	TRBJ2-5	CASSELGSTETQYF	TGTGCCAGCAGTGAATTAGGGAGCACAGAGACCCAGTACTTC
-	14	TRBV6-5	-	TRBJ2-3	CASSYSSSTDTQYF	TGTGCCAGCAGTTACTCATCTTCCACAGATACGCAGTATTTT
-	18	TRBV27	-	TRBJ1-4	CASSTRQGPVRPNEKLFF	TGTGCCAGCAGTACCCGTCAGGGGCCGGTCCGGCCAAATGAAAAACTGTTTTTT
TRBD2	16	TRBV5-1	-	TRBJ2-2	CASSSGTSGSAGELFF	TGCGCCAGCAGCTCCGGGACTAGCGGTTCAGCAGGGGAGCTGTTTTTT
-	15	TRBV11-2	-	TRBJ1-2	CASSRWGPTPHGYTF	TGTGCCAGCAGCCGATGGGGCCCAACCCCCCATGGCTACACCTTC
-	15	TRBV5-8	-	TRBJ1-5	CASSPKGYSNQPQHF	TGTGCCAGCAGCCCTAAGGGGTATAGCAATCAGCCCCAGCATTTT
-	14	TRBV12-5	-	TRBJ1-1	CASGPGKQNTEAFF	TGTGCTAGTGGTCCGGGAAAACAGAACACTGAAGCTTTCTTT
-	14	TRBV27	once	TRBJ2-5	CASSYRRGWETQYF	TGTGCCAGCAGCTACCGCAGGGGCTGGGAGACCCAGTACTTC
TRBD1	16	TRBV4-1	-	TRBJ1-1	CASSQVGGASNTEAFF	TGCGCCAGCAGCCAAGTAGGGGGCGCGTCGAACACTGAAGCTTTCTTT
-	14	TRBV4-2	once	TRBJ2-7	CASSQEGGAYEQYF	TGTGCCAGCAGCCAAGAAGGGGGGGCCTACGAGCAGTACTTC
-	19	TRBV28	-	TRBJ1-4	CASSLPGLTDSATNEKLFF	TGTGCCAGCAGTTTACCCGGTTTGACAGACTCTGCAACTAATGAAAAACTGTTTTTT